This T cell receptor (beta chain) was identified during a study of blood T cell repertoires in COVID-19. Data came from immunoSEQ multiplex PCR; TCRdb stores just in-frame clones and leaves some out. The sample lists 100,000 to 150,000 clones; nearly 90% were seen once. The V and J ends lost 1 base and 3 bases respectively, with 18 bases between them. Germline V CDR1 and CDR2: SGHAT, FQNNGV. The CDR3 sequence is 17 residues long. The sequencing input was peripheral blood. The genes are TRBV11-2 and TRBJ1-2, with D possibly being TRBD1 (5 bases). The source is a woman between 55 and 75 years old with COVID-19, enrolled during active disease. The CDR3 loop is CASSLAVAGPYDYGYTF. Written as DNA, the CDR3 is TGTGCCAGCAGCTTAGCCGTAGCGGGGCCATATGACTATGGCTACACCTTC.